This T cell receptor beta chain was recorded in a study of OX40 agonist ivuxolimab in advanced cancers. Findings and limits, study-wide: Dose levels from 0.1 to 3.0 mg/kg saw CD4+ and CD8+ blood T cells expand clonally by week 6.

As regards this clone: Its target is not known.

The J segment lost 5 bases and the V segment lost 4 bases, leaving 7 bases of the junction unmatched. Germline CDR1 reads KGHSH; CDR2 reads LQKENI. The CDR3 spans 16 residues. Data came from immunoSEQ multiplex PCR; TCRdb stores just in-frame clones and leaves some out. Of 40,000 to 60,000 clones in the sample, approximately 79% are singletons; the top ten hold approximately 2%. Sequencing used CD4+ or CD8+ T cells sorted from blood, obtained in a trial of the OX40 agonist ivuxolimab. The chain employs TRBV18 and TRBJ2-7; TRBD2 aligns across 14 bases. The TCR was taken from an adult with an advanced solid tumor such as melanoma, head and neck, liver or kidney cancer. This chain's CDR3 is CASSQGTSGSVDEQYF. In DNA form, the CDR3 reads TGTGCCAGCTCACAAGGGACTAGCGGGAGTGTGGACGAGCAGTACTTC.